One sample yielded the 22 T cell receptor beta chains listed below, sequenced in a study of regulatory T cells in long-lasting Graves disease. The time point was: persistent/refractory GD, antithyroid drugs over 5 years with positive TRAb. PBMC-extracted RNA yielded the TCR library. Both iRepertoire HTBI primers and Arm-PCR of CDR3 regions were used to build the TCR beta libraries. MiXCR, applied by TCRdb to the multiplex PCR reads, yields one record per CDR3 protein. The sample yields a few hundred thousand distinct CDR3 sequences, roughly 25% seen once. Material: peripheral blood mononuclear cells (PBMCs), obtained when the disease was refractory, from a patient treated with antithyroid drugs. Receptors originate from a woman aged 40 to 50 with Graves disease.

This clonotype came up a few times. This chain uses TRBV19 with TRBJ1-2; the D is unclear. CDR1 and CDR2 (germline): LNHDA, SQIVND (reference sequence). The CDR3 has 12 residues. With 7 bases removed from V and 7 bases from J, the gap between germline ends came to 13 bases. The CDR3, as DNA: TGTGCCAGTACCCAGGAGGCGGGTGGCTACACCTTC. This gives the protein CASTQEAGGYTF.

This clonotype was seen many times. One end of the junction fails to match germline, which may point to a read error. V usage is TRBV11-2 and J usage is TRBJ2-5; the D gene could be TRBD1 or TRBD2 (5 bases each). CDR1 and CDR2 from the germline V gene are SGHAT and FQNNGV. The CDR3 has 13 amino acids. CDR3 sequence: CVSSRGAGETQYF. CDR3 nucleotide sequence: TGTGTCAGCAGCAGAGGGGCGGGAGAGACCCAGTACTTC. Supplemented by reference TRBV11-2 and TRBJ2-5, the full variable domain reads EAGVAQSPRYKIIEKRQSVAFWCNPISGHATLYWYQQILGQGPKLLIQFQNNGVVDDSQLPKDRFSAERLKGVDSTLKIQPAKLEDSAVYLCVSSRGAGETQYFGPGTRLLVL.

The rearrangement links TRBV4-1 to TRBJ2-7, with D hard to call. The CDR3 contains 13 residues. CDR1 is MGHRA and CDR2 is YSYEKL in the germline V gene. V lost 2 bases and J 3 bases, leaving 8 bases between the germline ends. CDR3 in DNA: TGCGCCAGCAGCCAACTGTGGGACTACGAGCAGTACTTC. Its translation is CASSQLWDYEQYF.

The chain carries TRBV19 and TRBJ2-7; the D is unclear. Germline values: CDR1 LNHDA, CDR2 SQIVND (reference sequence). Trimming took off 7 bases at V and 4 bases at J, with 17 bases between the two ends. The CDR3 runs 14 residues. The CDR3 region has the DNA TGTGCCAGTAACATCGTAGGAGCCGAATACGAGCAGTACTTC. Its protein product is CASNIVGAEYEQYF.

This clonotype was seen at least ten times. The chain joins TRBV28 to TRBJ1-2; D remains unclear. The CDR3 has 14 amino acids. V was clipped by 2 bases and J by 5 bases, with 12 bases between them. Looked up from germline, CDR1 is MDHEN and CDR2 is SYDVKM. CDR3 loop: CASSLPQPFYGYTF. CDR3 coding DNA: TGTGCCAGCAGTTTACCGCAGCCCTTTTATGGCTACACCTTC.

This clonotype occurred a few times. The rearrangement joins TRBV12-3 or TRBV12-4 to TRBJ2-2; 12 bases align to TRBD2. V shed 7 bases, J shed 5 bases, and the junction held 5 bases outside the gene matches. CDR3 length: 15 residues. CDR3 nucleotides: TGTGCCAGCAAATGGACTAGCGGGGCGACCGGGGAGCTGTTTTTT. Its protein product is CASKWTSGATGELFF.

The rearrangement uses TRBV10-3 and TRBJ1-5; D gene uncertain. V lost 0 bases, J lost 9 bases, and 9 bases lay in between. CDR3 length equals 13 residues. Germline V lookup: CDR1 ENHRY, CDR2 SYGVKD. Here the CDR3 DNA reads TGTGCCATCAGTGAGTCGGAACCTCGGCCCCAGCATTTT. It is translated as CAISESEPRPQHF.

This clonotype was seen at least ten times. V usage is TRBV2 and J usage is TRBJ2-7; D is perhaps TRBD2 (5 bases). The CDR3 extends over 11 amino acids. Germline V gene data show CDR1 as SNHLY and CDR2 as FYNNEI. Trimming shortened V by 8 bases and J by 7 bases, and 12 bases separated the two germline ends. The DNA of the CDR3 is TGTGCCAGCCTCTCCCGGGAAGAGCAGTACTTC. Translating gives CASLSREEQYF.

This clonotype was seen only once. This chain links TRBV11-2 with TRBJ2-3; D is undetermined. Trimming stripped 0 bases from V and 9 bases from J, with 16 bases between. This CDR3 contains 15 residues. The germline gives CDR1 SGHAT, CDR2 FQNNGV. Here the CDR3 DNA reads TGTGCCAGCAGCTTAGATCGCGTGACGGAAAGGACGCAGTATTTT. Translated, it gives CASSLDRVTERTQYF. The variable domain in full, completed from reference TRBV11-2 and TRBJ2-3, reads EAGVAQSPRYKIIEKRQSVAFWCNPISGHATLYWYQQILGQGPKLLIQFQNNGVVDDSQLPKDRFSAERLKGVDSTLKIQPAKLEDSAVYLCASSLDRVTERTQYFGPGTRLTVL.

In regard to this clonotype: A read error is likely here: a far larger clone is one base away. The rearrangement links TRBV6-4 to TRBJ2-5, with TRBD2 as a possible D gene (5 bases). The CDR3 is 14 amino acids. Germline lookup yields CDR1 MRHNA and CDR2 SNTAGT. The CDR3 protein is CASRERGLQGTQYF. The CDR3 nucleotides read TGTGCCAGCAGAGAGCGCGGGCTACAAGGGACCCAGTACTTC.

The V gene is TRBV19, the J gene TRBJ1-5; TRBD1 aligns across 7 bases. Looked up from germline, CDR1 is LNHDA and CDR2 is SQIVND (reference sequence). The CDR3 is 14 amino acids. J lost 4 bases, V lost 7 bases, and 7 bases had no gene match. The CDR3 reads CASKSLQGNQPQHF. The CDR3 region has the DNA TGTGCCAGTAAATCTTTACAGGGGAATCAGCCCCAGCATTTT.

In regard to this clonotype: An end of the junction differs from the germline gene, which may be a read error. The chain carries TRBV5-1 and TRBJ1-1; tentatively, D is TRBD1 (6 bases). The V gene's germline CDR1 is SGHRS and CDR2 YFSETQ. The CDR3 length is 14 residues. The CDR3 spells CASTRTDMNTGAFF. The CDR3 DNA reads as TGCGCCAGCACTCGGACAGATATGAACACTGGAGCTTTCTTT.

This clonotype was seen ten or more times. The CDR3 bases are TGTGCCAGCAGCTTAGTTGCTAGCGGGAATAGTTACAATGAGCAGTTCTTC. This codes for CASSLVASGNSYNEQFF. V is TRBV11-2 and J is TRBJ2-1; 9 bases match TRBD2. Losses at the gene ends were 1 base for V and 4 bases for J; bases not matched to a gene: 8. The CDR3 runs to 17 residues. Germline V gene data show CDR1 as SGHAT and CDR2 as FQNNGV.

For this clonotype: A single base separates this from a much larger clone, so it may be a read error. The chain is built from TRBV20-1 and TRBJ2-5; no clear D. V lost 6 bases, J lost 4 bases, and 12 bases lay in between. The CDR3 has 12 residues. CDR1 and CDR2 (germline): DFQATT, SNEGSKA (reference sequence). This CDR3 is CSAPAARETQYF. The CDR3 bases are TGCAGTGCCCCCGCTGCTAGAGAGACCCAGTACTTC.

A single count supports this clonotype. This chain uses TRBV4-1 with TRBJ2-5; possible D gene TRBD2, 5 bases. The length of the CDR3 is 15 residues. Trimming shortened V by 0 bases and J by 8 bases, and 16 bases separated the two germline ends. Looked up from germline, CDR1 is MGHRA and CDR2 is YSYEKL. The CDR3 loop reads CASSQDLQAAGTQYF. The DNA of the CDR3 is TGCGCCAGCAGCCAAGATCTCCAAGCGGCAGGAACCCAGTACTTC.

The chain couples TRBV19 to TRBJ2-5, with 7 nucleotides matching TRBD1. This CDR3 spans 14 amino acids. Trimming at V came to 5 bases and at J to 5 bases, leaving 8 bases not matched to a gene. Germline values: CDR1 LNHDA, CDR2 SQIVND (reference sequence). CDR3 DNA sequence: TGTGCCAGTAGTGCTCCGGGGACAGTTGAGACCCAGTACTTC. Its translation is CASSAPGTVETQYF.

This clonotype has ten or more counts. This chain joins TRBV2 and TRBJ1-6, with TRBD1 matching 7 bases. The CDR3 has 13 amino acids. The V gene's germline CDR1 is SNHLY and CDR2 FYNNEI. Germline trimming cut 9 bases from V and 10 bases from J; bases unmatched to any gene: 9. As DNA, the CDR3 is TGTGCCAGAGGGAGGGGGCCTCCCTCACCCCTCCACTTT. Its protein product is CARGRGPPSPLHF.

This clonotype was found many times. CDR3 in amino acids: CSARGVDGYTF. In nucleotides, the CDR3 is TGCAGCGCGAGGGGAGTCGATGGCTACACCTTC. The gene calls are TRBV29-1 and TRBJ1-2; tentatively, D is TRBD1 (5 bases). The CDR3 has 11 amino acids. With 7 bases removed from V and 6 bases from J, the gap between germline ends came to 12 bases. The germline CDR1 and CDR2 sequences are SQVTM and ANQGSEA. Filled out from reference TRBV29-1 and TRBJ1-2, the complete variable domain reads SAVISQKPSRDICQRGTSLTIQCQVDSQVTMMFWYRQQPGQSLTLIATANQGSEATYESGFVIDKFPISRPNLTFSTLTVSNMSPEDSSIYLCSARGVDGYTFGSGTRLTVV.

This clonotype has a handful of counts. The J gene is TRBJ1-3, the V gene TRBV11-2; TRBD1 matches at 7 bases. The CDR3 covers 16 residues. Trimming took 5 bases from V and 0 from J; bases not matched to a gene: 7. Germline-derived CDR1 and CDR2 are SGHAT and FQNNGV. This CDR3 is CASSTYRGSSGNTIYF. The CDR3 coding sequence is TGTGCCAGCAGCACGTACAGGGGCTCCTCTGGAAACACCATATATTTT.

The V call is TRBV19, the J call TRBJ1-2, with TRBD1 matching 7 bases. V shed 3 bases, J shed 4 bases, and the junction held 5 bases outside the gene matches. The CDR3 is 14 amino acids. Germline V CDR1 and CDR2: LNHDA, SQIVND (reference sequence). The DNA for the CDR3 is TGTGCCAGTAGTATCCGGGACAGCTTCTATGGCTACACCTTC. Protein sequence: CASSIRDSFYGYTF.

This clonotype was picked up many times. This chain links TRBV6-1 with TRBJ1-6; a possible D gene is TRBD1 (6 bases). CDR3 size: 15 residues. The germline V gene has CDR1 MNHNS and CDR2 SASEGT. The V end was cut by 6 bases, the J end by 7 bases, with 16 bases between. CDR3 protein: CASRPPRGGNSPLHF. In nucleotides, the CDR3 is TGTGCCAGCAGGCCCCCTAGGGGGGGGAATTCACCCCTCCACTTT.

The chain uses TRBV27 and TRBJ2-7; the D gene is possibly TRBD1 (6 bases). CDR1 is MNHEY and CDR2 is SMNVEV in the germline V gene (reference sequence). The ends were cut back, 4 bases at V and 1 base at J, with 11 bases in the middle. The CDR3 has 14 residues. CDR3 loop: CASSSHRDSYEQYF. The DNA for the CDR3 is TGTGCCAGCAGTTCACACAGGGATTCCTACGAGCAGTACTTC.